This T cell receptor (beta chain) comes out of a study of human T cells and chemical hapten exposure. General study results and limits: Once DPC sensitization occurred, TCRs above 1 in 1000 frequency showed no change.

V was shortened by 5 bases and J by 7 bases, with 14 bases between the two germline ends. This CDR3 has 13 residues. The table lists this clonotype with many counts. No antigen is known for it. The library tagged each cDNA molecule with unique molecular identifiers. Using its own MiXCR run on the RACE reads, TCRdb lists one record per CDR3 protein. The top ten clones hold roughly 5.9% of a sample with fewer than 50,000 distinct CDR3 sequences, about 4% of them seen once. As to time point: healthy volunteer bleed at 6 weeks. Extraction yielded total RNA from whole blood (unfractionated). V is TRBV12-3 or TRBV12-4 and J is TRBJ1-2, with D perhaps TRBD1 (6 bases). The receptor's source is a human donor in good health. Some clones in this sample may be carry-over from other donors' samples. Sequenced input: whole blood. DNA for the CDR3: TGTGCCAGCAGTCCTGACAGGTTATCTGGCTACACCTTC. Translating gives CASSPDRLSGYTF.